This T cell receptor (beta chain) was obtained from a study of quantifying T cell responses using KT2 cells. The wider study: TCR alpha and beta constant-region primers primed reverse transcription of RNA. Under optimum conditions, T4 ligation efficiency was estimated at more than 8.5%. Study-level findings and limits: The number of KT2 alpha and beta sequences was a linear function of input KT2 cells. KT2 sequence counts showed saturation when very many KT2 cells were spiked in.

This CDR3 has 12 amino acids. Germline CDR1 KGHSH, CDR2 LQKENI. V was shortened by 2 bases and J by 7 bases, with 8 bases between the two germline ends. This clonotype was seen repeatedly, ten times or more. Its specificity is unknown. Unfractionated PBMC were spiked with known numbers of KT2 clone cells. Each cDNA got a UMI-containing oligo ligated at its 3' end. An equimolar mix of RC1.1 and RC1.2 primed the beta chain across TRBC1 and TRBC2. TCRdb reprocessed the UMI-ligation and nested PCR reads via MiXCR and lists one record per CDR3 protein. There are 52,000 or so distinct CDR3 sequences in the sample; more than 9% occur only once, and about 9.5% lies in the top ten.

The V and J genes are TRBV18 and TRBJ2-5, with D perhaps TRBD2 (5 bases). This clonotype was obtained from a human donor. Sequencing was carried out using PBMCs spiked with cells of the T cell clone KT2. CDR3 DNA: TGTGCCAGCTCACCAAAGGAGGTGACCCAGTACTTC. Translated: CASSPKEVTQYF.